This T cell receptor beta chain was recovered during a study of blood T cells in healthy people across ages. V was pared by 3 bases and J by 2 bases, with 7 bases of the junction left unmatched. The CDR3 is 15 residues long. Germline V lookup: CDR1 MNHNY, CDR2 SVGAGI (reference sequence). It was with a sample-barcoded 5' primer and a J-beta primer mix that a second PCR of roughly 7 to 12 cycles was run. TCRdb re-derived calls from the 5' RACE reads in MiXCR, one entry per CDR3 protein. The sample gives about 1,600,000 distinct CDR3 sequences, around 42% of which show up once; under 8% is in the top ten. This clonotype was counted many times.

Material for sequencing was blood. V gene TRBV6-6 combines with J gene TRBJ2-7; TRBD2 matches 7 bases. This receptor was identified in a woman younger than 30 in good health. The CDR3 protein is CASSYMQRGTYEQYF. In DNA, the CDR3 is TGTGCCAGCAGTTATATGCAGCGGGGAACCTACGAGCAGTACTTC.